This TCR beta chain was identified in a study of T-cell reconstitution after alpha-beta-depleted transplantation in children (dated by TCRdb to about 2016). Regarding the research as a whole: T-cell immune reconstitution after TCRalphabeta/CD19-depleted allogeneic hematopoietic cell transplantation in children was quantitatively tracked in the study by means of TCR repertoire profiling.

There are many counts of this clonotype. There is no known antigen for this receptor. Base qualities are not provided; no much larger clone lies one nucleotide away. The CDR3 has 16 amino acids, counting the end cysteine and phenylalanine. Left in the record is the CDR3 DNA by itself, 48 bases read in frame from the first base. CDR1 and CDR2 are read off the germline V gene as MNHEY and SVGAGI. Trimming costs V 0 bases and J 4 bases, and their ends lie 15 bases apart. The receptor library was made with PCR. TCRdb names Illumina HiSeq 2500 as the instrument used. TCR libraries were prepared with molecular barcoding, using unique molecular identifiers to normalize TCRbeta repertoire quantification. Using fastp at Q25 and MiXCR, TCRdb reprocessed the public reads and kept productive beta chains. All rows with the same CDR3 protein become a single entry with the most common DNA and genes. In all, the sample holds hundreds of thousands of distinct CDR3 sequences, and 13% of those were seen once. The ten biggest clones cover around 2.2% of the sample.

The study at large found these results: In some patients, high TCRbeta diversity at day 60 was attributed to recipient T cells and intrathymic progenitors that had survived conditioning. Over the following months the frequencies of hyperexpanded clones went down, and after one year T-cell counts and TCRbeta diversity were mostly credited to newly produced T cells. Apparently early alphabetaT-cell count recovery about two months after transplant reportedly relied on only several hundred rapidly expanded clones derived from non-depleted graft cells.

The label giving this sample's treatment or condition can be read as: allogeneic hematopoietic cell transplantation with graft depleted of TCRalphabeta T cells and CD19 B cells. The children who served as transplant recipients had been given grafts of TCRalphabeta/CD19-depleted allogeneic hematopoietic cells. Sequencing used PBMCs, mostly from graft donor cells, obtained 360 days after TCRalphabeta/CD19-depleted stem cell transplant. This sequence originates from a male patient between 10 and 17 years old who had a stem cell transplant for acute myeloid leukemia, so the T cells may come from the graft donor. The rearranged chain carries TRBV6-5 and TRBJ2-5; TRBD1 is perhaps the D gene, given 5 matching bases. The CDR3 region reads CASSYSTEIFGETQYF. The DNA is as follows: TGTGCCAGCAGTTACTCGACAGAAATATTCGGAGAGACCCAGTACTTC.